This entry concerns a single T cell receptor (beta chain). Its specificity is unknown. Data came from immunoSEQ multiplex PCR; TCRdb stores just in-frame clones and leaves some out. Here the sample spans around 400,000 clones, 80% to 95% being singletons. This entry belongs to a study of Ad26.COV2.S vaccination and SARS-CoV-2 variants. Study context: Into the muscle, Ad26.COV2.S was dosed once or twice, 56 days apart.

Study conclusions and caveats: Researchers reported similar non-spike TCR breadth in vaccine and placebo recipients.

CDR1 and CDR2 (germline): LGHNT, FRNRAP. This CDR3 region has 13 residues. Trimming took off 1 base at V and 7 bases at J, with 9 bases between the two ends. Noted treatment: over 15 received Ad26.COV2.S at low or high dose, single or two shots; five or six received placebo; per-sample allocation not given. On day 63 after the first injection, vaccine and placebo recipients gave samples. V gene TRBV12-5 combines with J gene TRBJ2-3; D is unresolved. Sequences were derived from peripheral blood, sampled in a trial of Ad26.COV2.S vaccine versus placebo. The TCR sequence derives from a person aged 18 to 59 who received the Ad26.COV2.S COVID-19 vaccine or a placebo. This CDR3 is CASGLGPVHTQYF. Written as DNA, the CDR3 is TGTGCTAGTGGTTTGGGCCCAGTACATACGCAGTATTTT.